The 25 T cell receptor beta chains given below trace back to one sample, sequenced in a study of shared clonotypes between healthy human individuals. Produced via immunoSEQ multiplex PCR; TCRdb's table is partial and in-frame only. The sample has 2 million to 2.5 million clones, just over 90% seen once. What was sequenced was naive CD4+ T cells from PBMCs. Regarding subset: CD45RA+ positively selected. All receptors come from a man younger than 35 in good health. Some clones in this sample may be carry-over from other donors' samples.

The V gene is TRBV5-1, the J gene TRBJ2-5; D could derive from TRBD1 or TRBD2 (5 bases each). The CDR3 is made up of 16 amino acids. Germline CDR1 is SGHRS and CDR2 is YFSETQ. V was pared by 0 bases and J by 1 base, with 13 bases between. CDR3 nucleotides: TGCGCCAGCAGCTTGGCGGCAGGGACCATCCAAGAGACCCAGTACTTC. Translation gives CASSLAAGTIQETQYF.

The chain links TRBV5-1 to TRBJ1-1; 11 positions match TRBD1. CDR1 and CDR2 from the germline V gene are SGHRS and YFSETQ. The CDR3 extends over 14 amino acids. Trimming at V came to 5 bases and at J to 5 bases, leaving 5 bases not matched to a gene. This CDR3 reads CASRKDRGQTEAFF. The CDR3 DNA reads as TGCGCCAGCAGAAAGGACAGGGGGCAGACTGAAGCTTTCTTT.

The genes are TRBV19 and TRBJ2-7; 10 nucleotides align to TRBD1. With 5 bases clipped from V and 3 bases from J, the junction kept 4 bases outside the gene matches. The CDR3 length is 14 residues. Germline V gene data show CDR1 as LNHDA and CDR2 as SQIVND (reference sequence). In DNA form, the CDR3 reads TGTGCCAGTAGTGTCGGACAGGGGGTCTACGAGCAGTACTTC. Translated, it gives CASSVGQGVYEQYF. The full variable domain, with the rest looked up from reference TRBV19 and TRBJ2-7, is DGGITQSPKYLFRKEGQNVTLSCEQNLNHDAMYWYRQDPGQGLRLIYYSQIVNDFQKGDIAEGYSVSREKKESFPLTVTSAQKNPTAFYLCASSVGQGVYEQYFGPGTRLTVT.

V usage is TRBV6-1 and J usage is TRBJ2-1, with D perhaps matching TRBD1 (5 bases). Germline V gene data show CDR1 as MNHNS and CDR2 as SASEGT. Trimming removed 1 base from V and 3 bases from J, with 13 bases in between. The CDR3 has 16 residues. The CDR3 DNA is TGTGCCAGCAGTGAAGGCCCCGCTCAGGGCTACAATGAGCAGTTCTTC. This codes for CASSEGPAQGYNEQFF.

The chain combines TRBV27 with TRBJ1-1, with TRBD1 matching over 9 bases. The germline V gene encodes CDR1 MNHEY and CDR2 SMNVEV (reference sequence). V gave up 5 bases and J gave up 4 bases; unmatched junction bases: 11. The CDR3 runs to 16 residues. In nucleotides, the CDR3 is TGTGCCAGCAGTCCTCGGACAGGGGCGATAGGCACTGAAGCTTTCTTT. Protein product: CASSPRTGAIGTEAFF.

V usage is TRBV28 and J usage is TRBJ1-1; D gene unclear. Deletions cut 3 bases from V and 2 bases from J, with 13 bases between. Germline-derived CDR1 and CDR2 are MDHEN and SYDVKM. The CDR3 spans 15 residues. DNA for the CDR3: TGTGCCAGCAGTTTTTCCGCAGGCCGTAACACTGAAGCTTTCTTT. The encoded protein is CASSFSAGRNTEAFF.

The rearrangement links TRBV30 to TRBJ2-7; D perhaps matches TRBD2 (5 bases). V gave up 4 bases and J gave up 9 bases, with 16 bases separating them. Per germline, CDR1 GTSNPN and CDR2 SVGIG (reference sequence). The CDR3 is made up of 12 amino acids. The CDR3: CAWTSNRVGQYF. In DNA form, the CDR3 reads TGTGCCTGGACTAGCAACCGGGTGGGGCAGTACTTC.

About this clone itself: The sample contains more than one DNA sequence encoding this CDR3. The V call is TRBV6-1, the J call TRBJ2-3, with D uncertain. The CDR3 contains 12 residues. With 7 bases removed from V and 2 bases from J, the gap between germline ends came to 7 bases. In germline, CDR1 is MNHNS, CDR2 SASEGT. CDR3 region: CASTPNTDTQYF. The CDR3 DNA reads as TGTGCCAGCACGCCCAACACAGATACGCAGTATTTT.

This sequence joins TRBV5-1 and TRBJ1-1, with D uncertain. The V end lost 4 bases, the J end lost 1 base, and 8 bases lay between the germline ends. Looked up from germline, CDR1 is SGHRS and CDR2 is YFSETQ. The CDR3 runs to 13 residues. The CDR3 nucleotides read TGCGCCAGCAGCGCCGGGAAGAACACTGAAGCTTTCTTT. Its translation is CASSAGKNTEAFF.

This clone was counted once. The V call is TRBV5-4, the J call TRBJ2-5; 11 bases align to TRBD1. The CDR3 is 16 amino acids. The V and J ends lost 4 bases and 4 bases, in that order; junction bases with no gene match: 9. The V gene's germline CDR1 is SGHNT and CDR2 YYREEE (reference sequence). The CDR3 DNA sequence: TGTGCCAGCAGCCCGGACAGGGGGCAGTTAGGAGAGACCCAGTACTTC. It encodes CASSPDRGQLGETQYF.

The genes are TRBV28 and TRBJ2-1; perhaps TRBD1 as D (6 bases). Deletions cut 8 bases from V and 0 bases from J, with 14 bases between. The CDR3 runs to 15 residues. From germline, CDR1 is MDHEN and CDR2 SYDVKM. CDR3 loop: CASHTTGSSYNEQFF. The CDR3 nucleotides are TGTGCCAGCCATACCACAGGGAGCTCCTACAATGAGCAGTTCTTC.

This clone was detected once. This chain uses TRBV5-1 with TRBJ2-1, with 13 positions matching TRBD2. The germline V gene has CDR1 SGHRS and CDR2 YFSETQ. This CDR3 has 17 amino acids. V was clipped by 7 bases and J by 0 bases; unmatched bases: 7. As DNA, the CDR3 is TGCGCCAGCCGGGGACTAGCGGGACCCCCCTCCTACAATGAGCAGTTCTTC. Its protein product is CASRGLAGPPSYNEQFF. Full variable domain (outside the CDR3, taken from reference TRBV5-1 and TRBJ2-1): KAGVTQTPRYLIKTRGQQVTLSCSPISGHRSVSWYQQTPGQGLQFLFEYFSETQRNKGNFPGRFSGRQFSNSRSEMNVSTLELGDSALYLCASRGLAGPPSYNEQFFGPGTRLTVL.

This chain joins TRBV7-2 and TRBJ2-7; D might be TRBD1 (6 bases). Per germline, CDR1 SGHTA and CDR2 FQGNSA. The CDR3 covers 15 residues. V dropped 2 bases and J dropped 6 bases, with 17 bases sitting between them. CDR3 sequence reads: CASSLIYAGETEQYF. For the CDR3, the DNA is TGTGCCAGCAGCTTAATTTATGCAGGGGAGACCGAGCAGTACTTC.

Notes on this clone: Distinct nucleotide sequences in the sample also encode this CDR3. The CDR3 here is CASSEQGDTEAFF. In DNA, the CDR3 is TGTGCCAGCAGTGAACAGGGGGACACTGAAGCTTTCTTT. This chain connects TRBV2 to TRBJ1-1; 7 bases align to TRBD1. Germline assignment: CDR1 SNHLY and CDR2 FYNNEI. The J segment lost 3 bases and the V segment lost 2 bases, leaving 0 bases of the junction unmatched. The CDR3 contains 13 residues.

This sequence joins TRBV5-1 and TRBJ1-4; D is uncertain. The CDR3 spans 14 residues. CDR1 is SGHRS and CDR2 is YFSETQ in the germline V gene. V was trimmed by 0 bases and J by 8 bases, leaving 11 bases between them. The DNA for the CDR3 is TGCGCCAGCAGCTTGGACCCAGGCGAAGAAAAACTGTTTTTT. This sequence encodes CASSLDPGEEKLFF.

V and J are TRBV28 and TRBJ1-4, with TRBD1 identical over 8 bases. Looked up from germline, CDR1 is MDHEN and CDR2 is SYDVKM. The CDR3 has 16 amino acids. V trimming: 3 bases; J trimming: 2 bases; junction bases outside the gene matches: 5. The DNA for the CDR3 is TGTGCCAGCAGTTTTGGACAGGGTAGGACTAATGAAAAACTGTTTTTT. As protein: CASSFGQGRTNEKLFF.

V and J are TRBV6-5 and TRBJ1-2; D may be TRBD1 (6 bases). This CDR3 is built from 15 residues. Trimming removed 11 bases from V and 8 bases from J, with 27 bases in between. Germline lookup yields CDR1 MNHEY and CDR2 SVGAGI. The CDR3 region is CAVPPYRVGRYGYTF. Written as DNA, the CDR3 is TGTGCCGTACCCCCCTACAGGGTGGGACGGTACGGCTACACCTTC.

V and J are TRBV30 and TRBJ1-1; D unresolved. Per germline, CDR1 GTSNPN and CDR2 SVGIG (reference sequence). CDR3 length equals 12 residues. Trimming removed 3 bases from V and 4 bases from J, with 9 bases in between. The CDR3 protein is CAWRPRFTEAFF. The CDR3 DNA reads as TGTGCCTGGAGACCCCGGTTCACTGAAGCTTTCTTT. Supplemented by reference TRBV30 and TRBJ1-1, the full variable domain reads SQTIHQWPATLVQPVGSPLSLECTVEGTSNPNLYWYRQAAGRGLQLLFYSVGIGQISSEVPQNLSASRPQDRQFILSSKKLLLSDSGFYLCAWRPRFTEAFFGQGTRLTVV.

The genes are TRBV19 and TRBJ2-7; possibly TRBD1 for D (6 bases). The V end was cut by 5 bases, the J end by 6 bases, with 20 bases between. The CDR3 length is 15 residues. CDR1 is LNHDA, CDR2 SQIVND, per germline (reference sequence). CDR3 loop: CASSPRQVTAGEQYF. DNA of the CDR3: TGTGCCAGTAGTCCACGACAGGTCACTGCAGGCGAGCAGTACTTC.

The gene calls are TRBV2 and TRBJ1-4; no clear D gene. The germline V gene encodes CDR1 SNHLY and CDR2 FYNNEI. Between the trimmed V and J ends, which lost 4 bases and 8 bases, there was a span of 8 bases. The CDR3 is 12 amino acids. The CDR3 loop is CASSVDGEKLFF. In DNA, the CDR3 is TGTGCCAGCAGTGTGGACGGGGAAAAACTGTTTTTT.

The V and J genes are TRBV27 and TRBJ2-6, with D hard to call. CDR3 length: 18 amino acids. Trimming took 9 bases from V and 0 from J, leaving 21 bases between them. Germline V CDR1 and CDR2: MNHEY, SMNVEV (reference sequence). CDR3 in amino acids: CARAMARLFPSGANVLTF. Here the CDR3 DNA reads TGTGCCAGAGCGATGGCGAGGCTCTTTCCCTCTGGGGCCAACGTCCTGACTTTC.

The V and J genes are TRBV6-5 and TRBJ1-5; D uncertain. Trimming took off 5 bases at V and 7 bases at J, with 12 bases between the two ends. The CDR3 consists of 13 residues. Germline lookup yields CDR1 MNHEY and CDR2 SVGAGI. This chain's CDR3 is CASSNGPEQPQHF. In nucleotides, the CDR3 is TGTGCCAGCAGTAATGGACCCGAACAGCCCCAGCATTTT.

The chain uses TRBV5-8 and TRBJ1-3; D is undetermined. The germline gives CDR1 SGHTS, CDR2 YDEGEE. The CDR3 spans 15 residues. Deletions cut 4 bases from V and 0 bases from J, with 11 bases between. CDR3 amino acids: CASSRGPLSGNTIYF. CDR3 in DNA: TGTGCCAGCAGCCGCGGACCGCTCTCTGGAAACACCATATATTTT.

Details on this clone: The sample holds other DNA sequences that translate to the same CDR3. This rearrangement joins TRBV7-8 to TRBJ2-7; D possibly corresponds to TRBD1 (5 bases). This CDR3 contains 12 residues. With 3 bases removed from V and 3 bases from J, the gap between germline ends came to 6 bases. Germline lookup yields CDR1 SGHVS and CDR2 FQNEAQ. Here the CDR3 DNA reads TGTGCCAGCAGCTTCAGGGACTACGAGCAGTACTTC. Translated: CASSFRDYEQYF.

The V and J genes are TRBV5-1 and TRBJ1-1; D possibly corresponds to TRBD1 (5 bases). From germline, CDR1 is SGHRS and CDR2 YFSETQ. V was pared by 5 bases and J by 5 bases, with 13 bases between. This CDR3 spans 13 amino acids. The CDR3, as DNA: TGCGCCAGCAGGGCAGGACACCTTACTGAAGCTTTCTTT. Encoded protein: CASRAGHLTEAFF.